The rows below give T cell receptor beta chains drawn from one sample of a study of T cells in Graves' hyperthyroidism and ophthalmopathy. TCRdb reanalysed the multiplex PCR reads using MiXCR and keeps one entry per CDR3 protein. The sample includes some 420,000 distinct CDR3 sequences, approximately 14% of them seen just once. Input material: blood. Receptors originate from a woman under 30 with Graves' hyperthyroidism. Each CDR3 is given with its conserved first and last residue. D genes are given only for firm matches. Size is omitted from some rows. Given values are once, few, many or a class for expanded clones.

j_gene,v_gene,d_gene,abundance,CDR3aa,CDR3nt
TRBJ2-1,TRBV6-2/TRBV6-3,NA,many,CASSWSSYNEQFF,TGTGCCAGCAGCTGGAGCTCCTACAATGAGCAGTTCTTC
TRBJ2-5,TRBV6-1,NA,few,CASSEGTETQYF,TGTGCCAGCAGTGAAGGGACAGAGACCCAGTACTTC
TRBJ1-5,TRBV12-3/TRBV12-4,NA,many,CASTTGSPYRPQHF,TGTGCCAGCACTACCGGGTCCCCCTATCGGCCCCAGCATTTT
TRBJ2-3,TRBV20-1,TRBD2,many,CSAQGLAGVIDTQYF,TGCAGTGCCCAGGGACTAGCGGGAGTAATAGATACGCAGTATTTT
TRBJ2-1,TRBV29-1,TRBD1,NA,CSVGAWTGGVYEQFF,TGCAGCGTTGGGGCGTGGACAGGGGGCGTCTATGAGCAGTTCTTC
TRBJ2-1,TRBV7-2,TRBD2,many,CASSLTGGGNEQFF,TGTGCCAGCAGCTTAACGGGAGGGGGCAATGAGCAGTTCTTC
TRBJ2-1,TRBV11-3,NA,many,CASSSRNRRDEQFF,TGTGCCAGCAGCTCACGTAACAGGAGGGATGAGCAGTTCTTC
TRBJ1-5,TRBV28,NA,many,CASSLLPTQSGIAQHF,TGTGCCAGCAGTTTGTTACCGACCCAGAGTGGCATTGCCCAGCATTTT
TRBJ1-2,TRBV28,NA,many,CASSLSADGYTF,TGTGCCAGCAGTTTATCGGCTGATGGCTACACCTTC
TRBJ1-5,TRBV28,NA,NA,CASSLLRDNSNQPQHF,TGTGCCAGCAGTTTATTGAGGGATAATAGCAATCAGCCCCAGCATTTT
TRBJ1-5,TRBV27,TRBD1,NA,CASRRGQGSQPQHF,TGTGCCAGCAGGCGAGGACAGGGGAGTCAGCCCCAGCATTTT
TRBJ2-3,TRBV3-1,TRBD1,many,CASSQQGVGSTDTQYF,TGTGCCAGCAGCCAACAGGGGGTTGGGAGCACAGATACGCAGTATTTT
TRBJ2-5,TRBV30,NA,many,CAWSVLRQETQYF,TGTGCCTGGAGTGTACTGAGGCAAGAGACCCAGTACTTC
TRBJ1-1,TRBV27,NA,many,CASSLFVGGTEAFF,TGTGCCAGCAGTTTATTTGTAGGGGGCACTGAAGCTTTCTTT
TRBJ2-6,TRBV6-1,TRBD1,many,CASRATGMGTGANVLTF,TGTGCCAGCAGGGCGACAGGGATGGGCACTGGGGCCAACGTCCTGACTTTC
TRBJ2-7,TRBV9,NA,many,CASSVAPGADEQYF,TGTGCCAGCAGCGTAGCGCCGGGGGCGGACGAGCAGTACTTC
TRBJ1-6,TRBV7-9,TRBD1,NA,CASSLQGTNSPLHF,TGTGCCAGCAGCCTACAGGGGACCAATTCACCCCTCCACTTT
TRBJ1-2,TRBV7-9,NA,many,CASSLVTGFGYTF,TGTGCCAGCAGCTTAGTAACGGGTTTTGGCTACACCTTC
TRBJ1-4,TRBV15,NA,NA,CATSRFGTLEEKLFF,TGTGCCACCAGCCGGTTCGGGACGCTGGAAGAAAAACTGTTTTTT
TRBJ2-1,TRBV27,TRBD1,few,CASSLTWDRGHYNEQFF,TGTGCCAGCAGTCTCACATGGGACAGGGGGCACTACAATGAGCAGTTCTTC
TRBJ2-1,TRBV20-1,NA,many,CSARDVVERTYNEQFF,TGCAGTGCTAGAGATGTCGTCGAGCGGACCTACAATGAGCAGTTCTTC
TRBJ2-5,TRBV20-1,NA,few,CSARGLYQETQYF,TGCAGTGCTAGAGGGCTGTACCAAGAGACCCAGTACTTC
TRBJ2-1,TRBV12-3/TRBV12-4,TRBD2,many,CASSNLAGGPRFF,TGTGCCAGCAGTAACCTAGCGGGAGGCCCGAGGTTCTTC
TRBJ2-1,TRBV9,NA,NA,CASSALGGRERDEQFF,TGTGCCAGCAGCGCGTTAGGGGGCCGGGAGAGGGATGAGCAGTTCTTC